The 31 T cell receptor beta chains in this list originate from one sample, sequenced in a study of blood T cell repertoires in COVID-19. The repertoire was sequenced with immunoSEQ multiplex PCR; TCRdb's copy has only in-frame clones and lacks some. The data hold tens of thousands of clones, with around nine tenths observed a single time. The source material was peripheral blood. Source of these receptors: a middle-aged man with active COVID-19.

The chain uses TRBV24-1 and TRBJ2-1; D may be TRBD2 (5 bases). Between the trimmed V and J ends, which lost 9 bases and 4 bases, there was a span of 12 bases. The length of the CDR3 is 13 residues. Germline-derived CDR1 and CDR2 are KGHDR and SFDVKD. As DNA, the CDR3 is TGTGCCACCGCCCTGGGGAGTTACAATGAGCAGTTCTTC. It translates to CATALGSYNEQFF.

This chain links TRBV5-6 with TRBJ2-4, with 7 bases matching TRBD1. After removal of 3 bases from V and 1 base from J, the junction contained 4 bases not matched to a gene. The CDR3 consists of 15 residues. CDR1 and CDR2 from the germline V gene are SGHDT and YYEEEE. The chain's CDR3 is CASSWLTGAKNIQYF. CDR3 sequence (DNA): TGTGCCAGCAGCTGGCTGACAGGGGCCAAAAACATTCAGTACTTC.

The chain uses TRBV6-5 and TRBJ2-1; 8 bases are a match to TRBD1. The V segment lost 2 bases and the J segment 1 base; nucleotides outside the gene matches: 1. Looked up from germline, CDR1 is MNHEY and CDR2 is SVGAGI. This CDR3 contains 15 residues. The CDR3 sequence: CASSYDRGSYNEQFF. CDR3 nucleotides: TGTGCCAGCAGTTACGACAGGGGATCCTACAATGAGCAGTTCTTC.

This chain joins TRBV24-1 and TRBJ2-3; D perhaps matches TRBD2 (7 bases). CDR3 length: 16 residues. Trimming pared 2 bases from V and 2 bases from J, leaving 13 bases between. The V gene's germline CDR1 is KGHDR and CDR2 SFDVKD. CDR3 residues: CATSDWGGSITDTQYF. As DNA, the CDR3 is TGTGCCACCAGTGATTGGGGGGGCTCAATCACAGATACGCAGTATTTT.

V and J are TRBV19 and TRBJ1-2, with a weak D call TRBD1 (6 bases). The ends were cut back, 7 bases at V and 8 bases at J, with 20 bases in the middle. Germline values: CDR1 LNHDA, CDR2 SQIVND (reference sequence). The CDR3 has 14 amino acids. CDR3 loop: CASKIQGFEGGYTF. DNA of the CDR3: TGTGCCAGTAAGATCCAGGGGTTTGAGGGAGGCTACACCTTC.

V is TRBV27 and J is TRBJ2-7; 11 nucleotides match TRBD1. The CDR3 is made up of 14 amino acids. Germline CDR1 and CDR2: MNHEY and SMNVEV (reference sequence). J was trimmed by 5 bases and V by 6 bases; bases with no gene match: 6. CDR3 DNA: TGTGCCAGCAGGCGGACAGGGGGCGTGGACGAGCAGTACTTC. Its translation: CASRRTGGVDEQYF.

This chain uses TRBV28 with TRBJ2-7; tentative D call: TRBD1 (6 bases). The V gene lost 2 bases and the J gene lost 1 base, with 6 bases spanning the gap. The CDR3 runs to 13 residues. CDR1 is MDHEN and CDR2 is SYDVKM in the germline V gene. The chain's CDR3 is CASSLGQSYEQYF. In DNA form, the CDR3 reads TGTGCCAGCAGTTTAGGACAGTCCTACGAGCAGTACTTC.

V gene TRBV19 combines with J gene TRBJ2-2, with TRBD1 identical over 9 bases. The CDR3 consists of 17 residues. J gave up 6 bases and V 1 base, and 9 bases lay outside the gene matches. CDR1 is LNHDA and CDR2 is SQIVND in the germline V gene (reference sequence). Here the CDR3 DNA reads TGTGCCAGTAGTATAGTTTTTGTGACAGGGGGATCCGGGGAGCTGTTTTTT. As protein: CASSIVFVTGGSGELFF.

The V and J genes are TRBV7-9 and TRBJ2-3, with a tentative D call TRBD2 (5 bases). Germline values: CDR1 SEHNR, CDR2 FQNEAQ (reference sequence). V was trimmed by 2 bases and J by 5 bases, leaving 11 bases between them. The CDR3 is 14 amino acids. The chain's CDR3 is CASSLMSEEDTQYF. CDR3 DNA sequence: TGTGCCAGCAGCTTAATGTCGGAGGAAGATACGCAGTATTTT. Supplemented by reference TRBV7-9 and TRBJ2-3, the full variable domain reads DTGVSQNPRHKITKRGQNVTFRCDPISEHNRLYWYRQTLGQGPEFLTYFQNEAQLEKSRLLSDRFSAERPKGSFSTLEIQRTEQGDSAMYLCASSLMSEEDTQYFGPGTRLTVL.

This chain uses TRBV28 with TRBJ2-1; 9 bases agree with TRBD1. J gave up 7 bases and V 5 bases, and 3 bases lay outside the gene matches. Per germline, CDR1 MDHEN and CDR2 SYDVKM. The CDR3 runs 13 residues. The CDR3 DNA reads TGTGCCAGCAGTCCCGGGACAGGGAATGAGCAGTTCTTC. Translation: CASSPGTGNEQFF.

The CDR3 reads CATSSGDSYGYTF. Here the CDR3 DNA reads TGTGCCACCTCTTCGGGGGACTCCTATGGCTACACCTTC. This chain links TRBV24-1 with TRBJ1-2, with D perhaps matching TRBD1 (5 bases). CDR1 and CDR2 (germline): KGHDR, SFDVKD. The CDR3 consists of 13 residues. V was cut by 9 bases and J by 4 bases, with 14 bases left in between.

The J gene is TRBJ1-3, the V gene TRBV4-1; 9 bases align to TRBD1. This CDR3 comprises 15 residues. Germline V gene lookup returns CDR1 MGHRA and CDR2 YSYEKL. V was pared by 4 bases and J by 3 bases, with 4 bases of the junction left unmatched. CDR3 DNA sequence: TGCGCCAGCAGCCGGGGGACAGGGAGTGGAAACACCATATATTTT. Translated, it gives CASSRGTGSGNTIYF.

This clone was detected only once. The V gene is TRBV27, the J gene TRBJ1-6; D possibly corresponds to TRBD1 (5 bases). This CDR3 comprises 13 residues. V was clipped by 5 bases and J by 15 bases, with 17 bases between them. Germline-derived CDR1 and CDR2 are MNHEY and SMNVEV (reference sequence). CDR3 in amino acids: CASSPPFDRDLHF. The CDR3, as DNA: TGTGCCAGCAGTCCACCTTTCGACAGAGACCTCCACTTT.

The chain uses TRBV4-3 and TRBJ2-7, with D perhaps TRBD1 (6 bases). Germline V gene data show CDR1 as LGHNA and CDR2 as YSLEER. CDR3 length: 16 residues. Trimming left V 0 bases short and J 4 bases short, with 16 bases between. The CDR3 sequence is CASSQDRMGQSYEQYF. The CDR3 DNA sequence: TGCGCCAGCAGCCAAGATCGGATGGGACAAAGTTACGAGCAGTACTTC.

This chain joins TRBV7-9 and TRBJ1-4; possibly TRBD1 for D (5 bases). The CDR3 is 16 amino acids. Germline V gene sequence: CDR1 SEHNR, CDR2 FQNEAQ (reference sequence). Between the trimmed V and J ends, which lost 5 bases and 3 bases, there was a span of 16 bases. The CDR3 spells CASSPTPGLPNEKLFF. Written as DNA, the CDR3 is TGTGCCAGCAGCCCTACCCCGGGACTCCCTAATGAAAAACTGTTTTTT.

The chain has TRBV7-3 and TRBJ1-1; possible D gene TRBD1, 5 bases. Trimming stripped 4 bases from V and 2 bases from J, with 8 bases between. CDR3 length: 13 residues. Germline values: CDR1 SGHTA, CDR2 FQGTGA. The CDR3 DNA follows: TGTGCCAGCAGCTACGACAGAAACACTGAAGCTTTCTTT. The encoded protein is CASSYDRNTEAFF.

The rearrangement uses TRBV5-1 and TRBJ1-4; 10 bases line up with TRBD1. The CDR3 is 14 residues long. Germline-derived CDR1 and CDR2 are SGHRS and YFSETQ. J was trimmed by 6 bases and V by 7 bases; bases with no gene match: 6. CDR3 residues: CASFDGTGDEKLFF. The DNA for the CDR3 is TGCGCCAGCTTCGACGGGACAGGGGATGAAAAACTGTTTTTT.

For the CDR3, the DNA is TGTGCCAGTAGTATAATAGATCAGCCCCAGCATTTT. Translation gives CASSIIDQPQHF. The V call is TRBV19, the J call TRBJ1-5; D uncertain. V was shortened by 2 bases and J by 5 bases, with 4 bases between the two germline ends. Germline V gene lookup returns CDR1 LNHDA and CDR2 SQIVND (reference sequence). The CDR3 extends over 12 amino acids.

V gene TRBV9 combines with J gene TRBJ1-1; D is unresolved. Germline CDR1 SGDLS, CDR2 YYNGEE. The CDR3 has 13 residues. V was shortened by 1 base and J by 5 bases, with 9 bases between the two germline ends. The CDR3 DNA is TGTGCCAGCAGCGTACAGGTTGGGACTGAAGCTTTCTTT. This sequence encodes CASSVQVGTEAFF. The whole variable domain, remainder taken from reference TRBV9 and TRBJ1-1, is DSGVTQTPKHLITATGQRVTLRCSPRSGDLSVYWYQQSLDQGLQFLIQYYNGEERAKGNILERFSAQQFPDLHSELNLSSLELGDSALYFCASSVQVGTEAFFGQGTRLTVV.

This clone was counted a single time. The V and J genes are TRBV7-8 and TRBJ2-7; D is possibly TRBD1 (6 bases). Germline V gene data show CDR1 as SGHVS and CDR2 as FQNEAQ. The V end was cut by 7 bases, the J end by 2 bases, with 18 bases between. The CDR3 consists of 15 residues. The CDR3 coding sequence is TGTGCCAGCAAGCTACAAGGGGGTTTCACCTACGAGCAGTACTTC. Encoded protein: CASKLQGGFTYEQYF.

CDR3 protein: CASSLVAGGKGDTQYF. CDR3 bases: TGCGCCAGCAGCTTGGTGGCGGGGGGGAAGGGAGATACGCAGTATTTT. The gene calls are TRBV5-1 and TRBJ2-3; 9 bases line up with TRBD2. CDR3 length: 16 residues. Germline V lookup: CDR1 SGHRS, CDR2 YFSETQ. With 0 bases clipped from V and 5 bases from J, the junction kept 7 bases outside the gene matches.

The V gene is TRBV5-6, the J gene TRBJ2-7, with 7 bases matching TRBD1. V dropped 0 bases and J dropped 3; count of bases not matched to a gene: 9. The CDR3 contains 16 residues. Germline V lookup: CDR1 SGHDT, CDR2 YYEEEE. The CDR3 is CASSLGRDRSVYEQYF. The CDR3 nucleotides are TGTGCCAGCAGCTTGGGACGGGACAGAAGCGTCTACGAGCAGTACTTC.

The V gene is TRBV4-3, the J gene TRBJ2-7, with 14 nucleotides matching TRBD2. V lost 2 bases and J lost 5; bases outside the gene matches: 8. Per the germline V gene, CDR1 is LGHNA and CDR2 is YSLEER. The CDR3 sequence is 17 residues long. The CDR3 sequence is CASSQSRTSGRLNEQYF. CDR3 DNA: TGCGCCAGCAGCCAATCAAGGACTAGCGGGAGGTTGAACGAGCAGTACTTC.

This clone appeared once. The rearrangement joins TRBV4-1 to TRBJ1-2; D is uncertain. CDR1 is MGHRA and CDR2 is YSYEKL in the germline V gene. There are 14 residues in the CDR3. V was cut by 4 bases and J by 3 bases, with 12 bases left in between. The CDR3 DNA follows: TGCGCCAGCAGCCTCTCCGAGGGTGACTATGGCTACACCTTC. It is translated as CASSLSEGDYGYTF.

The chain is built from TRBV11-2 and TRBJ2-1; 12 positions match TRBD2. V dropped 2 bases and J dropped 8; count of bases not matched to a gene: 10. The CDR3 totals 17 residues. Germline V gives CDR1 SGHAT, CDR2 FQNNGV. CDR3 sequence reads: CASSLRASGGARYEQFF. The CDR3 DNA reads as TGTGCCAGCAGCTTACGGGCTAGCGGGGGGGCAAGGTATGAGCAGTTCTTC. The full variable domain, completed using reference TRBV11-2 and TRBJ2-1, is EAGVAQSPRYKIIEKRQSVAFWCNPISGHATLYWYQQILGQGPKLLIQFQNNGVVDDSQLPKDRFSAERLKGVDSTLKIQPAKLEDSAVYLCASSLRASGGARYEQFFGPGTRLTVL.

The rearrangement joins TRBV19 to TRBJ2-7; D perhaps matches TRBD2 (6 bases). Germline lookup yields CDR1 LNHDA and CDR2 SQIVND (reference sequence). The germline V and J ends were trimmed by 9 bases and 5 bases, with 11 bases remaining between them. This CDR3 comprises 11 residues. Written as DNA, the CDR3 is TGTGCCAGCGGACGGGGGAACGAGCAGTACTTC. Its protein is CASGRGNEQYF.

The chain combines TRBV7-8 with TRBJ2-1, with TRBD1 matching 10 bases. Germline values: CDR1 SGHVS, CDR2 FQNEAQ. The CDR3 spans 14 residues. Losses at the gene ends were 6 bases for V and 9 bases for J; bases not matched to a gene: 8. The CDR3 DNA sequence: TGTGCCAGCAGAGTCGGGACAGGGGAAGGTGAGCAGTTCTTC. Encoded protein: CASRVGTGEGEQFF. The variable domain in full, with the rest retrieved from reference TRBV7-8 and TRBJ2-1, is GAGVSQSPRYKVAKRGQDVALRCDPISGHVSLFWYQQALGQGPEFLTYFQNEAQLDKSGLPSDRFFAERPEGSVSTLKIQRTQQEDSAVYLCASRVGTGEGEQFFGPGTRLTVL.

This sequence joins TRBV5-1 and TRBJ2-7, with 7 bases fitting TRBD2. This CDR3 contains 17 residues. Germline assignment: CDR1 SGHRS and CDR2 YFSETQ. J was trimmed by 5 bases and V by 0 bases; bases with no gene match: 14. CDR3 residues: CASSLDHAGEVWNEQYF. In nucleotides, the CDR3 is TGCGCCAGCAGCTTGGATCACGCGGGAGAGGTCTGGAACGAGCAGTACTTC.

The chain employs TRBV11-2 and TRBJ2-3, with TRBD2 identical over 9 bases. The junction had 14 bases not matched to a gene; V was cut back by 5 bases and J by 2 bases. The CDR3 is 18 residues long. Looked up from germline, CDR1 is SGHAT and CDR2 is FQNNGV. CDR3 sequence reads: CASSQTFSGSTVTDTQYF. CDR3 DNA: TGTGCCAGCAGCCAGACCTTTAGCGGGAGTACTGTCACAGATACGCAGTATTTT. The variable domain in full, completed from reference TRBV11-2 and TRBJ2-3, reads EAGVAQSPRYKIIEKRQSVAFWCNPISGHATLYWYQQILGQGPKLLIQFQNNGVVDDSQLPKDRFSAERLKGVDSTLKIQPAKLEDSAVYLCASSQTFSGSTVTDTQYFGPGTRLTVL.

In the case of this clone: An end of the junction does not agree with germline; a read error may underlie this. The chain recombines TRBV28 with TRBJ2-2; perhaps TRBD1 as D (7 bases). The CDR3 has 13 residues. CDR1 and CDR2 from the germline V gene are MDHEN and SYDVKM. The CDR3 protein is CASSQGGIAQFLF. The DNA of the CDR3 is TGTGCCAGCAGTCAGGGGGGCATAGCTCAATTCCTCTTT. The full variable domain, rest sourced from reference TRBV28 and TRBJ2-2, is DVKVTQSSRYLVKRTGEKVFLECVQDMDHENMFWYRQDPGLGLRLIYFSYDVKMKEKGDIPEGYSVSREKKERFSLILESASTNQTSMYLCASSQGGIAQFLFGEGSRLTVL.

The chain carries TRBV19 and TRBJ2-7, with TRBD2 matching 10 bases. With 5 bases clipped from V and 4 bases from J, the junction kept 5 bases outside the gene matches. The CDR3 has 14 residues. Germline V gene sequence: CDR1 LNHDA, CDR2 SQIVND (reference sequence). CDR3 nucleotide sequence: TGTGCCAGTAGTCCGTCGACTAGCGGGTACGAGCAGTACTTC. It is translated as CASSPSTSGYEQYF.